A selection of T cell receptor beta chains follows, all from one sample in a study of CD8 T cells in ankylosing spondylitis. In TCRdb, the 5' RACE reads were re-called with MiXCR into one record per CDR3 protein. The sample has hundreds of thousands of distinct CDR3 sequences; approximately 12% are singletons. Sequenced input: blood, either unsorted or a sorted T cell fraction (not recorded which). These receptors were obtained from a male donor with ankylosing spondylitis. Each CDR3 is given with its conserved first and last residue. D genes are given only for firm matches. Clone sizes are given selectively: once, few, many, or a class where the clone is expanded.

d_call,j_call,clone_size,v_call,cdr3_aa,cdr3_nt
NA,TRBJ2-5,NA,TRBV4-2,CASSQDGQRQETQYF,TGTGCCAGCAGCCAAGATGGTCAGAGACAAGAGACCCAGTACTTC
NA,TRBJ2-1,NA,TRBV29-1,CSVVFIVGGHLPLNEQFF,TGCAGCGTTGTTTTTATTGTGGGAGGCCATCTACCCCTAAATGAGCAGTTCTTC
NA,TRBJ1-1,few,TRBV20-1,CSATLGGTEAFF,TGCAGTGCTACCCTCGGGGGGACTGAAGCTTTCTTT
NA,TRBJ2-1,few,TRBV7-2,CASSFSVSSYNEQFF,TGTGCCAGCAGCTTTAGCGTAAGCTCCTACAATGAGCAGTTCTTC
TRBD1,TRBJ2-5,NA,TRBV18,CASSRQGPTETQYF,TGTGCCAGCTCAAGACAGGGTCCCACAGAGACCCAGTACTTC
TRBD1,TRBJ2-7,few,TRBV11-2,CASSLDGQVAYEQYF,TGTGCCAGCAGCTTGGATGGACAGGTTGCCTACGAGCAGTACTTC
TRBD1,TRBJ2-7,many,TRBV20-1,CRARRQGGYEQYF,TGCAGGGCGAGGCGACAGGGTGGATACGAGCAGTACTTC
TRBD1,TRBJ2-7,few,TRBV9,CASSLGQGFWYEQYF,TGTGCCAGCAGCCTGGGACAGGGGTTTTGGTACGAGCAGTACTTC
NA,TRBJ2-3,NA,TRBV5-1,CASSLASEETTQYF,TGCGCCAGCAGCTTGGCCTCTGAGGAGACTACGCAGTATTTT
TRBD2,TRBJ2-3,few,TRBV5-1,CASSLGASGNTDTQYF,TGCGCCAGCAGCTTGGGGGCTAGCGGGAACACAGATACGCAGTATTTT
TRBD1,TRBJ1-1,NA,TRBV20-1,CSAEQTGGLNTEAFF,TGCAGTGCAGAACAGACAGGGGGCTTAAACACTGAAGCTTTCTTT
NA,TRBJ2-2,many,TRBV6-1,CASKGAGTNTGELFF,TGTGCCAGCAAAGGGGCGGGGACCAACACCGGGGAGCTGTTTTTT
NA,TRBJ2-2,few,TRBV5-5,CASSVGTENTGELFF,TGTGCCAGCAGCGTCGGGACGGAGAACACCGGGGAGCTGTTTTTT
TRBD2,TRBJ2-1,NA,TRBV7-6,CASSLEGLAINEQFF,TGTGCCAGCAGCTTAGAAGGACTAGCGATCAATGAGCAGTTCTTC
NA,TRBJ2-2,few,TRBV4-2,CASSQIPRGDTGELFF,TGTGCCAGCAGCCAAATCCCACGCGGGGACACCGGGGAGCTGTTTTTT
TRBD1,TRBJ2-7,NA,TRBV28,CASTSGTGASYEQYF,TGTGCCAGCACCTCCGGGACAGGGGCATCCTACGAGCAGTACTTC
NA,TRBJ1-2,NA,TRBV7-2,CASSPAGGPYGYTF,TGTGCCAGCAGCCCTGCGGGGGGACCCTATGGCTACACCTTC
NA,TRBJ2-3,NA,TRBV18,CASSPTSSDTQYF,TGTGCCAGCTCACCTACGAGCTCAGATACGCAGTATTTT
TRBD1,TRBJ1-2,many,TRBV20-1,CSASPLRQGDGYTF,TGCAGTGCTAGTCCCCTCCGACAGGGGGATGGCTACACCTTC
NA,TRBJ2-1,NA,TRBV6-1,CASTRFGGPVYNEQFF,TGTGCCAGCACCAGGTTCGGGGGACCCGTCTACAATGAGCAGTTCTTC
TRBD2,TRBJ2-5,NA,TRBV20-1,CSARDGLAQETQYF,TGCAGTGCTAGAGACGGACTAGCCCAAGAGACCCAGTACTTC
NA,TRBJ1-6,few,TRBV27,CASSFWDDTPLHF,TGTGCCAGCAGCTTTTGGGACGATACACCCCTCCACTTT
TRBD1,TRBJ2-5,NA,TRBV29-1,CSAETGGRKTQYF,TGCAGCGCCGAAACAGGGGGACGAAAGACCCAGTACTTC
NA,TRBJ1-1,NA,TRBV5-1,CASSYFLRGPKEAFF,TGCGCCAGCAGCTACTTCCTCCGGGGCCCTAAGGAAGCTTTCTTT
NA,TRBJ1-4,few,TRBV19,CASSYPLRAGKLFF,TGTGCCAGCTCCTACCCTCTCCGCGCAGGAAAACTGTTTTTT
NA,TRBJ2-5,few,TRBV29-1,CSGGRTLGETQYF,TGCAGCGGGGGCAGGACCTTAGGAGAGACCCAGTACTTC
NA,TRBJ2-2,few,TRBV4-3,CASSQETATGELFF,TGCGCCAGCAGCCAAGAAACAGCCACCGGGGAGCTGTTTTTT
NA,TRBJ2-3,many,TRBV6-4,CASSDRGHVDTQYF,TGTGCCAGCAGTGACCGGGGCCACGTGGATACGCAGTATTTT
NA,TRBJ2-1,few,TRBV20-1,CSARGYGGSSYNEQFF,TGCAGTGCTAGGGGTTATGGCGGGTCCTCCTACAATGAGCAGTTCTTC
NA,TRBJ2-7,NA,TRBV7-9,CATTPDSSSYEQYF,TGTGCCACCACCCCAGACAGTTCCTCCTACGAGCAGTACTTC
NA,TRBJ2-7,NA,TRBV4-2,CASSPALTPLLHEQYF,TGTGCCAGCAGCCCCGCATTGACCCCATTGCTCCACGAGCAGTACTTC
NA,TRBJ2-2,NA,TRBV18,CASSPPSLTGELFF,TGTGCCAGCTCACCACCGTCACTCACCGGGGAGCTGTTTTTT
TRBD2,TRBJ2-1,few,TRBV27,CASSPRVPAGGYNEQFF,TGTGCCAGCAGCCCAAGGGTACCAGCGGGGGGCTACAATGAGCAGTTCTTC
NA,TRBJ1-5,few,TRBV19,CASSGRDLNQPQHF,TGTGCCAGTTCAGGCAGGGATCTCAATCAGCCCCAGCATTTT
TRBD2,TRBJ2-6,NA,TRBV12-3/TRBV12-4,CAKPGGGSGANVLTF,TGTGCCAAACCCGGGGGGGGCTCTGGGGCCAACGTCCTGACTTTC
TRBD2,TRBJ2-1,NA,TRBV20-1,CSASTSGISDEQFF,TGCAGTGCTAGTACTAGCGGGATTAGCGATGAGCAGTTCTTC
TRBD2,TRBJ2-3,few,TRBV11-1,CASSLLPGTSGSTDTQYF,TGTGCCAGCAGCTTACTACCAGGGACTAGCGGAAGCACAGATACGCAGTATTTT
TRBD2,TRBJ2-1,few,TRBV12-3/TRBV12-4,CASTSGGGAGVYNEQFF,TGTGCCAGCACCTCCGGCGGGGGGGCGGGGGTGTACAATGAGCAGTTCTTC
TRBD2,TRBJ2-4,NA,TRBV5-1,CASSLAPVGGDIQYF,TGCGCCAGCAGCTTGGCCCCTGTGGGGGGGGACATTCAGTACTTC
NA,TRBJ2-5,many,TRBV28,CASSYWGETQYF,TGTGCCAGCAGTTATTGGGGCGAGACCCAGTACTTC